This paragraph covers one TCR beta chain sequence. This clonotype was seen more than once but under ten times. There is no known antigen for this receptor. No much larger clone is present one base from it, and per-base qualities are unavailable. The sample comes from a study of regulatory and conventional T cells in breast cancer (dated by TCRdb to the mid-2010s). The CDR3, cysteine through phenylalanine, is 13 amino acids long. The retained sequence is limited to the CDR3, 39 bases, with the frame set at the first base. In the germline V gene, CDR1 corresponds to ENHRY and CDR2 to SYGVKD. V is trimmed back by 9 bases and J by 7 bases, and the junction contains 6 bases that no gene match accounts for. Library preparation employed PCR. Sequenced on an Illumina MiSeq. Starting from the raw public reads, TCRdb applied fastp trimming at Q25, assembled clones with MiXCR and retained in-frame beta chains. Merged by CDR3 protein, the rows form single entries marked with the most common genes and DNA. This sample comprises fewer than 11,000 distinct CDR3 sequences, roughly 36% of them detected only once. The top ten hold around 6.1% of the sample.

This TCR derives from a male donor in good health. The chain is encoded by TRBV10-3 joined to TRBJ2-1, with 10 bases aligning to TRBD1. The specimen sequenced was conventional T cells from blood. The sequence in DNA is TGTGCCATTGGGACAGGGGAGATAAATGAGCAGTTCTTC. Translated, this is CAIGTGEINEQFF.